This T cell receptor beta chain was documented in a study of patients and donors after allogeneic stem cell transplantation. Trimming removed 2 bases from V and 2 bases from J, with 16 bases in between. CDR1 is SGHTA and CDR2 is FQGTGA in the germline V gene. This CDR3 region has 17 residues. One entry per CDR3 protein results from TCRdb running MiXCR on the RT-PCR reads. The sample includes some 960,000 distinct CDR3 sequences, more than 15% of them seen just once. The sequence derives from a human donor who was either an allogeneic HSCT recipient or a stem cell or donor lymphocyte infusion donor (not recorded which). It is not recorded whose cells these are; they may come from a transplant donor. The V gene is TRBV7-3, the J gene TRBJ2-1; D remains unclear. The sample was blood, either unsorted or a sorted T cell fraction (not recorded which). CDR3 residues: CASSLDTALGTYNEQFF. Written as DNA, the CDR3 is TGTGCCAGCAGCTTAGATACGGCTCTCGGCACCTACAATGAGCAGTTCTTC.